Presented here are 9 T cell receptor beta chains from one specimen sequenced in a study of naive and memory T cell subsets (dated by TCRdb to the late 2010s). Library preparation used UMI-ligation and nested PCR. The sample was run on an Illumina MiSeq. To cover both TRBC1 and TRBC2, the beta constant-region primer consisted of an equimolar mix of two oligonucleotides. In-frame beta chains were kept once TCRdb had trimmed the public reads at Q25 with fastp and called clones with MiXCR. Each record represents a unique CDR3 protein, reported with the most common genes and DNA among its rows. Recorded for this sample are about 90,000 distinct CDR3 sequences; around 6.5% of them occurred a single time. Clones ranked in the top ten supply about 1.6% of the sample. The sequenced sample consisted of central memory CD4+ T cells from blood. The sample's cell subset or site, from its label and the paper: central memory, CD45RA- CD27+. The receptors here all came from a human donor in good health.

This clonotype was detected many times. The gene calls are TRBV6-2 or TRBV6-3 and TRBJ1-1; 7 nucleotides match TRBD1. V was pared by 6 bases and J by 2 bases, with 6 bases of the junction left unmatched. This CDR3 is built from 14 residues. CDR1 is MNHEY and CDR2 is SVGEGT in the germline V gene. DNA of the CDR3: TGTGCCAGCAGGCAGGGGGTAGGAAACACTGAAGCTTTCTTT. Its translation is CASRQGVGNTEAFF.

This clonotype has a count of ten or more. This rearrangement joins TRBV7-6 to TRBJ2-2; a weak D match, TRBD1 (6 bases). V was cut by 9 bases and J by 5 bases, with 16 bases left in between. The germline gives CDR1 SGHVS, CDR2 FNYEAQ. The CDR3 is 14 residues long. The CDR3 DNA reads TGTGCCAGTTCCCGGACAGTTCAGACCGGGGAGCTGTTTTTT. The encoded protein is CASSRTVQTGELFF.

Details on this clonotype: Since a much larger clone is just one base distant, this may be a read error. This rearrangement joins TRBV5-4 to TRBJ2-7; the match to TRBD2 covers 7 bases. CDR3 size: 13 residues. Germline V lookup: CDR1 SGHNT, CDR2 YYREEE (reference sequence). The DNA for the CDR3 is TGTGCCAGCAGCCCCGGGACTAACTACAAGCAGTACTTC. It translates to CASSPGTNYKQYF. Full variable domain (missing parts from reference TRBV5-4 and TRBJ2-7): ETGVTQSPTHLIKTRGQQVTLRCSSQSGHNTVSWYQQALGQGPQFIFQYYREEENGRGNFPPRFSGLQFPNYSSELNVNALELDDSALYLCASSPGTNYKQYFGPGTRLTVT.

This clonotype was counted only a few times. The chain employs TRBV14 and TRBJ1-4; D gene unclear. The CDR3 contains 16 residues. The V end lost 6 bases, the J end lost 0 bases, and 14 bases lay between the germline ends. From germline, CDR1 is SGHDN and CDR2 FVKESK. CDR3 in DNA: TGTGCCAGCAGTAAGTCGACCCTCGCAACTAATGAAAAACTGTTTTTT. Amino acid sequence: CASSKSTLATNEKLFF.

This clonotype was picked up many times. V gene TRBV29-1 combines with J gene TRBJ1-1; D is unclear. The CDR3 loop spans 10 amino acids. CDR1 is SQVTM, CDR2 ANQGSEA, per germline. V lost 7 bases and J lost 1, with 4 bases in between. Here the CDR3 reads CSGENTEAFF. The DNA for the CDR3 is TGCAGCGGGGAGAACACTGAAGCTTTCTTT.

This clonotype was picked up a small number of times. V and J are TRBV5-1 and TRBJ2-1; 7 bases map to TRBD2. Germline CDR1 and CDR2: SGHRS and YFSETQ. The CDR3 loop spans 16 amino acids. The V gene end was trimmed by 0 bases and the J gene end by 0 bases; junction bases not matched to a gene: 3. The CDR3 DNA reads TGCGCCAGCAGCTTGGCCGGCGGGGGCTCCTACAATGAGCAGTTCTTC. Its protein product is CASSLAGGGSYNEQFF.

V is TRBV7-2 and J is TRBJ2-2, with 8 bases identical to TRBD1. Losses at the gene ends were 3 bases for V and 2 bases for J; bases not matched to a gene: 8. The CDR3 has 17 residues. CDR1 SGHTA and CDR2 FQGNSA come from the germline V gene. The CDR3 region has the DNA TGTGCCAGCAGCTTGGATAGACAGGGGCTTAACACCGGGGAGCTGTTTTTT. This translates into CASSLDRQGLNTGELFF.

The chain uses TRBV18 and TRBJ1-1, with D unresolved. The V and J ends lost 0 bases and 4 bases respectively, with 12 bases between them. The germline V gene has CDR1 KGHSH and CDR2 LQKENI. The CDR3 has 15 amino acids. In DNA form, the CDR3 reads TGTGCCAGCTCACCACCTTGGGCCGGACGCACTGAAGCTTTCTTT. It is translated as CASSPPWAGRTEAFF.

Many counts were recorded for this clonotype. The chain employs TRBV20-1 and TRBJ1-2; D perhaps matches TRBD1 (6 bases). Trimming left V 6 bases short and J 1 base short, with 15 bases between. The germline V gene has CDR1 DFQATT and CDR2 SNEGSKA (reference sequence). CDR3 length equals 14 residues. CDR3 bases: TGCAGTGCAAATCAGGGACATCTTAACTATGGCTACACCTTC. It translates to CSANQGHLNYGYTF.